This T cell receptor (beta chain) was profiled in a study of identical twins. Every donor was a healthy Caucasian. In this sample, this clonotype turned up a few times. The CDR3 has 15 amino acids. Germline CDR1 and CDR2: MNHEY and SMNVEV (reference sequence). Trimming took 3 bases from V and 12 from J, leaving 21 bases between them. TCRdb used MiXCR to reprocess the 5' RACE reads, holding one entry per CDR3 protein. The data hold 250,000 or so distinct CDR3 sequences, with about 8.5% observed a single time. A further study also used this sample, focusing on yellow fever vaccine responses in identical twins.

This clonotype originated in a woman aged 18-35 years in good health. The V call is TRBV27, the J call TRBJ2-1, with a possible D match to TRBD2 (6 bases). The sequenced material came from CD8+ T cells sorted from blood. CDR3 amino acids: CASSLVGGGPAGQFF. The CDR3 DNA follows: TGTGCCAGCAGTTTGGTTGGGGGAGGTCCAGCGGGGCAGTTCTTC.